Below, one TCR beta chain is given with its context. V shed 2 bases and J shed 4 bases, with 11 bases lying between them. CDR1 and CDR2 from the germline V gene are GTSNPN and SVGIG (reference sequence). The CDR3 is 13 amino acids. Assay: immunoSEQ multiplex PCR; the TCRdb copy retains only in-frame clones and omits some. Counted here are fewer than 400,000 clones, less than 85% occurring once; the ten biggest clones make up approximately 3.6%. This record comes from a study of blood T cell repertoires in COVID-19. The receptor was derived from a woman aged 18 to 35 with acute or convalescent COVID-19. Sequencing used peripheral blood. The chain uses TRBV30 and TRBJ1-1; TRBD1 might be the D (5 bases). The DNA for the CDR3 is TGTGCCTGGAGTCCGGGGGGGGGCACTGAAGCTTTCTTT. Its translation is CAWSPGGGTEAFF.